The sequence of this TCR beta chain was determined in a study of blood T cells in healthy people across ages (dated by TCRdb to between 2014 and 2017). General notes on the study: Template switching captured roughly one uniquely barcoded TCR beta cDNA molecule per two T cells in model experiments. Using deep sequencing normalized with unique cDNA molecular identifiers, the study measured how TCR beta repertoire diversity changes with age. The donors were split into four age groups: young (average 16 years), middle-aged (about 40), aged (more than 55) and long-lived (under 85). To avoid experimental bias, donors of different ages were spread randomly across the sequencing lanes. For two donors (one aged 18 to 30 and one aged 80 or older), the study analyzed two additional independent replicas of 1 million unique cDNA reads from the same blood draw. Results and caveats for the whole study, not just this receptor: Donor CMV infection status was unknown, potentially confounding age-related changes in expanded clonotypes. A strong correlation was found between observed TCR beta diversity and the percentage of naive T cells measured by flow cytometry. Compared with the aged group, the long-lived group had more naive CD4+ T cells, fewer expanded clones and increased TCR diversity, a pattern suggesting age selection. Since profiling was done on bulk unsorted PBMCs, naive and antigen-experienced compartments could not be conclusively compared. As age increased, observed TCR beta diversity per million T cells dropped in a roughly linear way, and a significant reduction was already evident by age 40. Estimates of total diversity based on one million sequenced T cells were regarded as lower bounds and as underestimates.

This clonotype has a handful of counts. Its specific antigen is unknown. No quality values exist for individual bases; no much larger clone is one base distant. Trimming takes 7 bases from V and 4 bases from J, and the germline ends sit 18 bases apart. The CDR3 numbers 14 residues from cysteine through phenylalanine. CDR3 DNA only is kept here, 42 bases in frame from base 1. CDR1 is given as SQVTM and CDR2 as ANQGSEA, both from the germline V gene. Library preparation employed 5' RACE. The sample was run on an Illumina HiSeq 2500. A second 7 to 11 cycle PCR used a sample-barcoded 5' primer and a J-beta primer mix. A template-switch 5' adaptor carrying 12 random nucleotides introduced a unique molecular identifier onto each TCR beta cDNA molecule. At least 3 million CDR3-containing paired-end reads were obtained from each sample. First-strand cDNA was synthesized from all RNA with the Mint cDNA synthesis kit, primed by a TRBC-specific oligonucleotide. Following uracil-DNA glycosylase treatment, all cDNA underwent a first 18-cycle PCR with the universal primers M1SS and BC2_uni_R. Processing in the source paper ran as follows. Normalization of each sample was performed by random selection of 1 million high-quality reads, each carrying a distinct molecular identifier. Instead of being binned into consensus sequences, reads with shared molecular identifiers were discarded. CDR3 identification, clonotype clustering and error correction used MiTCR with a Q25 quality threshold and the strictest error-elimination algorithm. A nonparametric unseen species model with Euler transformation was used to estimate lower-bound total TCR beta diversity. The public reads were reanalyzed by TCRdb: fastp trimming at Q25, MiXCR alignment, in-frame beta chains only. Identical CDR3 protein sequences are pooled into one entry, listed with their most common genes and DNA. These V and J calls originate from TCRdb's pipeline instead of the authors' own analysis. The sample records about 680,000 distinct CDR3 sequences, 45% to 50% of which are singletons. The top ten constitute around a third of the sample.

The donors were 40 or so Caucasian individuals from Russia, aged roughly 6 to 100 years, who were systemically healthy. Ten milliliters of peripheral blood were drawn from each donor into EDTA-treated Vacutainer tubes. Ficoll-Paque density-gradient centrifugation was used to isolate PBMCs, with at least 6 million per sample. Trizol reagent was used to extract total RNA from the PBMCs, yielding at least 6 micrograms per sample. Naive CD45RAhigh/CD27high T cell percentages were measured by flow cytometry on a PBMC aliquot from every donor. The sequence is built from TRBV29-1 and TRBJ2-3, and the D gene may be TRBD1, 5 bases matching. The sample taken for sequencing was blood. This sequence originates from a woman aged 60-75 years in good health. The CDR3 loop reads CSGGPREGADTQYF. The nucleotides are TGCAGCGGCGGACCCAGGGAAGGAGCAGATACGCAGTATTTT.